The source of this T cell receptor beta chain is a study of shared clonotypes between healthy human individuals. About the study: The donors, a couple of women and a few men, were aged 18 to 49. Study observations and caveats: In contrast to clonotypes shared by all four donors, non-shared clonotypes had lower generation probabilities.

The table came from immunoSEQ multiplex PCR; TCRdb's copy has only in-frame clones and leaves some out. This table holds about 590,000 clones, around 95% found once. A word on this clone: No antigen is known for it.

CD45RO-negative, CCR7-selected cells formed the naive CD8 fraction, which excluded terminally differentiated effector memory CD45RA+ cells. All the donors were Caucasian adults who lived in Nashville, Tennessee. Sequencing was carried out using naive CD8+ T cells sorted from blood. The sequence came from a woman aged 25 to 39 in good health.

The CDR3 coding sequence is TGTGCCAGCAGCGAGGGACTAGCGAACACCGGGGAGCTGTTTTTT. This encodes CASSEGLANTGELFF. V usage is TRBV5-4 and J usage is TRBJ2-2; 8 bases agree with TRBD2. CDR3 size: 15 residues. CDR1 and CDR2 from the germline V gene are SGHNT and YYREEE (reference sequence). Trimming cost V 4 bases and J 0 bases; bases outside gene matches: 2.